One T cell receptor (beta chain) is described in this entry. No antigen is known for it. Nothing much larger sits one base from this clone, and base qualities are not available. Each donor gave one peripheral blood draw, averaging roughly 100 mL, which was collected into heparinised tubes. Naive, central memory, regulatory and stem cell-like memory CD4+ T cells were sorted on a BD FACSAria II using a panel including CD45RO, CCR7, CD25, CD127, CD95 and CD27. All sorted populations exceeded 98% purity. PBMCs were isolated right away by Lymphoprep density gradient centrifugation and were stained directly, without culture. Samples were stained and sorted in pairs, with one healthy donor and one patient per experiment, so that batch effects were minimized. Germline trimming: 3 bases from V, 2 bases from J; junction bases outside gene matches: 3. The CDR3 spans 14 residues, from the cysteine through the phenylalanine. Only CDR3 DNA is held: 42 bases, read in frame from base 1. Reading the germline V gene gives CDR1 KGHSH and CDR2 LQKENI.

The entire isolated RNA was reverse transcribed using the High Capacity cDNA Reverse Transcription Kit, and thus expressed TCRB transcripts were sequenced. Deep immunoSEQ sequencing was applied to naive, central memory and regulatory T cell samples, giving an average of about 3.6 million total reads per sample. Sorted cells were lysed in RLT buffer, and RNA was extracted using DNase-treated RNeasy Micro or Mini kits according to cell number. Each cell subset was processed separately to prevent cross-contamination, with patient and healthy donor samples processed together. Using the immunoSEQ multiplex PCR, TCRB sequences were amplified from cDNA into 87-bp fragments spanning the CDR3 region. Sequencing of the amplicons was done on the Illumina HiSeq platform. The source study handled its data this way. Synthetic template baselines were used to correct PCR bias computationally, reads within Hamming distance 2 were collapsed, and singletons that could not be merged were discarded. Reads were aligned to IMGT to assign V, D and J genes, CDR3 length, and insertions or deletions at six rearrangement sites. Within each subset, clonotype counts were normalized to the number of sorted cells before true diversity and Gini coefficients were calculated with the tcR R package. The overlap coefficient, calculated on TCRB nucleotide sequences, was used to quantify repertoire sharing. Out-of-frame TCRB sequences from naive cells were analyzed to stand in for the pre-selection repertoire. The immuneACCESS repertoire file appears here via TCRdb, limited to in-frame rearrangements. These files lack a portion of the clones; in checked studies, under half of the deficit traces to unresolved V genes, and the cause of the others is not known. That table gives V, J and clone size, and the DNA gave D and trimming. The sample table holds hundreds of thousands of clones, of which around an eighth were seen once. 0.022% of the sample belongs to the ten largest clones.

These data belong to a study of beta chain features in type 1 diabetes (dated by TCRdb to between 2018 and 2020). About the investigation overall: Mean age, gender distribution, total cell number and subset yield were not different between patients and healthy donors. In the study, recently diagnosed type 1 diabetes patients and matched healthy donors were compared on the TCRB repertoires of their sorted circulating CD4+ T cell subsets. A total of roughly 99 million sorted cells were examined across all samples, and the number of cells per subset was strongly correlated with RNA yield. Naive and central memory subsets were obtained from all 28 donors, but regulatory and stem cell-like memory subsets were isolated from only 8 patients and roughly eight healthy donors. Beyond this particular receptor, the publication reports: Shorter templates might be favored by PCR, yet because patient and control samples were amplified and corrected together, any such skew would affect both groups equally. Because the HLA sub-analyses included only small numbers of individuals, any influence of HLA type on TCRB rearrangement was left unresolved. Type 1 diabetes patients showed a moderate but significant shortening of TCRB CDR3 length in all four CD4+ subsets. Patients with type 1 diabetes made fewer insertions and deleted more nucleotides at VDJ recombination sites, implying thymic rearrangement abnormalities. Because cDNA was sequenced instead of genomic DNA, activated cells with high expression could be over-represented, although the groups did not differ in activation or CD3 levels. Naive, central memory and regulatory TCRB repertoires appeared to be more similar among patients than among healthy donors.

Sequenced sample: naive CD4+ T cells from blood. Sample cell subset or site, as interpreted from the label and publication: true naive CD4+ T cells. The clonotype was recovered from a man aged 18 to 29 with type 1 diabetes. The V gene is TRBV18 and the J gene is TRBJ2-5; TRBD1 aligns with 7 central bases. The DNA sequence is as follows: TGTGCCAGCTCACCCCGGGGACAGCAAGAGACCCAGTACTTC. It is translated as CASSPRGQQETQYF.